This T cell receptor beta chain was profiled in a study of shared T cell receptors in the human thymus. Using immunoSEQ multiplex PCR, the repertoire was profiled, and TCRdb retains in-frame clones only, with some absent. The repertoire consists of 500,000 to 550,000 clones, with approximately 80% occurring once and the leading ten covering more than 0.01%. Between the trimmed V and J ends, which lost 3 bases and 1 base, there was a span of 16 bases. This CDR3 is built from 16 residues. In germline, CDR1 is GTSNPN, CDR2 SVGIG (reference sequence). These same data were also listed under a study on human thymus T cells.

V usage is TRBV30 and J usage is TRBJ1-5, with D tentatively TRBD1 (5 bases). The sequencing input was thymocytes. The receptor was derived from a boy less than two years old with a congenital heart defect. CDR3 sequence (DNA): TGTGCCTGGAGCGCCTGGGGGGGGAGAAGCAATCAGCCCCAGCATTTT. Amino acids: CAWSAWGGRSNQPQHF.